This T cell receptor (beta chain) was captured in a study of T cells after yellow fever vaccination. Overall study findings and caveats: Weaker in magnitude, the secondary response showed a faster peak on day 5 versus 15.

This clonotype was observed a few times. Its antigen is unidentified. TCRdb passed the 5' RACE reads through MiXCR, listing each CDR3 protein once. The sample includes roughly 79,000 distinct CDR3 sequences, under 9.5% seen only once; the top ten take around 29%. V lost 7 bases, J lost 1 base, and 6 bases stayed unmatched. The CDR3 is 14 amino acids. Per the germline V gene, CDR1 is LNHDA and CDR2 is SQIVND (reference sequence). The sample was CD8+ T cells sorted from PBMCs, taken 9 to 11 days after the first yellow fever vaccination. This TCR derives from a man aged 18 to 35 who received the YFV17D yellow fever vaccine. The chain recombines TRBV19 with TRBJ2-5, with 7 bases identical to TRBD2. CDR3 nucleotide sequence: TGTGCCAGTAACTCTCCTAGCGGCCAAGAGACCCAGTACTTC. It codes for CASNSPSGQETQYF.